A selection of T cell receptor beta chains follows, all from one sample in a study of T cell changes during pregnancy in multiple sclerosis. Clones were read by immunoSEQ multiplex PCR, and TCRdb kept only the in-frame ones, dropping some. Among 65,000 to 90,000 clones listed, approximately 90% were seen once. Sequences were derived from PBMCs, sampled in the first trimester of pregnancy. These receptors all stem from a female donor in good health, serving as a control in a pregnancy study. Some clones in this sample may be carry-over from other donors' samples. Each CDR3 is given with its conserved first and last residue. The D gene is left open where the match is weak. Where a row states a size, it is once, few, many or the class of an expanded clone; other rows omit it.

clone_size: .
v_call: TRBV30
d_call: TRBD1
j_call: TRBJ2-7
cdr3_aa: CAWGQGHREQYF
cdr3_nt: TGTGCCTGGGGACAGGGACACCGCGAGCAGTACTTC

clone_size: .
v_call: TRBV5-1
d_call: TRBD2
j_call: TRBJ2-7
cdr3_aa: CASSSVLAGSYEQYF
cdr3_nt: TGCGCCAGCAGCTCGGTCCTAGCGGGATCATACGAGCAGTACTTC

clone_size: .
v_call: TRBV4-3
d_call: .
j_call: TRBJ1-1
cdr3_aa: CASSQDRGYTEAFF
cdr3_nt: TGCGCCAGCAGCCAAGATAGGGGTTACACTGAAGCTTTCTTT

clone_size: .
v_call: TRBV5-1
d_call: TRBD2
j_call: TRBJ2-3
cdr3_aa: CASSLIAGGADTQYF
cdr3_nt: TGCGCCAGCAGCTTGATAGCGGGAGGGGCAGATACGCAGTATTTT

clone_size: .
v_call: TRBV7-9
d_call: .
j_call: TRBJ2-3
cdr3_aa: CASSLVGVQVDTQYF
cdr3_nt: TGTGCCAGCAGCTTAGTAGGCGTTCAGGTAGATACGCAGTATTTT

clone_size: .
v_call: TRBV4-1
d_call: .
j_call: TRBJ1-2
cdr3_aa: CASSQALLYGYTF
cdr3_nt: TGCGCCAGCAGCCAAGCATTGCTATACGGCTACACCTTC

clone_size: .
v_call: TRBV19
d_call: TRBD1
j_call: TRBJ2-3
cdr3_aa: CASIGDRGQDTDTQYF
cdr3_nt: TGTGCCAGTATCGGGGACAGGGGGCAGGACACAGATACGCAGTATTTT

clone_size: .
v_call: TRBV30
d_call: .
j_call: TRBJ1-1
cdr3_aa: CAWSARGRFTEAFF
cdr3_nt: TGTGCCTGGAGTGCAAGGGGCCGGTTTACTGAAGCTTTCTTT

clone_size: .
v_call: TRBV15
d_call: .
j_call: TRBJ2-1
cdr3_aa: CATSSRGGDEQFF
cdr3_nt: TGTGCCACCAGCTCAAGAGGGGGGGATGAGCAGTTCTTC

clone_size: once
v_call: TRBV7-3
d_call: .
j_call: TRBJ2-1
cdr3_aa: CASSLLTGSSYNEQFF
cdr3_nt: TGTGCCAGCAGCCTCTTGACTGGGAGCTCCTACAATGAGCAGTTCTTC

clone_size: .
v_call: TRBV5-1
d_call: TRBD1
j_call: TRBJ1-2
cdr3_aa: CASSGRNGTDYGYTF
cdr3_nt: TGCGCCAGCAGCGGGAGGAACGGGACAGACTATGGCTACACCTTC

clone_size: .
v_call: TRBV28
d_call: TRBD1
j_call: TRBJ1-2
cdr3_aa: CASTPGQGGYGYTF
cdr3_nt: TGTGCCAGTACTCCGGGACAGGGAGGCTATGGCTACACCTTC

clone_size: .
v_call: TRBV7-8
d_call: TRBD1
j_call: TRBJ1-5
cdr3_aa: CASSFRTGDQPQHF
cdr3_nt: TGTGCCAGCAGCTTTCGGACAGGGGATCAGCCCCAGCATTTT

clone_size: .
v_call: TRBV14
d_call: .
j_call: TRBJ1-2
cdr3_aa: CASSQELRSYTF
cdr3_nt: TGTGCCAGCAGCCAAGAGCTGAGGAGCTACACCTTC

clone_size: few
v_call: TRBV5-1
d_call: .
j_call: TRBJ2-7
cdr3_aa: CASSFEGANEQYF
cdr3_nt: TGCGCCAGCAGCTTCGAGGGAGCTAACGAGCAGTACTTC

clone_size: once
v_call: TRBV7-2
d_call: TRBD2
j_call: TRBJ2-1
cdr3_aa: CASSLAGGGGARNEQFF
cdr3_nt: TGTGCCAGCAGCTTAGCTGGGGGCGGGGGGGCTAGGAATGAGCAGTTCTTC

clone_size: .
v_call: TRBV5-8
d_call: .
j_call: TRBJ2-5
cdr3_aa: CASGRQVQETQYF
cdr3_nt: TGTGCCAGCGGCCGACAGGTACAAGAGACCCAGTACTTC

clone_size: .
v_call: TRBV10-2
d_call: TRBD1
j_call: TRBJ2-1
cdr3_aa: CASDRGGEQFF
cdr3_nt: TGCGCCAGTGACAGGGGTGGGGAGCAGTTCTTC

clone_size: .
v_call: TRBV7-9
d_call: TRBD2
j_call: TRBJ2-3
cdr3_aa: CASAIAGARGTQYF
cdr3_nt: TGTGCCAGCGCGATAGCGGGGGCTAGAGGTACGCAGTATTTT

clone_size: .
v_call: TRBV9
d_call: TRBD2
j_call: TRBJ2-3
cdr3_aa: CASSHGGGTDTQYF
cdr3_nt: TGTGCCAGCAGCCACGGGGGGGGCACAGATACGCAGTATTTT

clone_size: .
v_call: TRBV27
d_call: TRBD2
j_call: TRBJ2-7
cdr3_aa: CASSSGLRTYEQYF
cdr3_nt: TGTGCCAGCAGTTCGGGACTACGGACTTACGAGCAGTACTTC

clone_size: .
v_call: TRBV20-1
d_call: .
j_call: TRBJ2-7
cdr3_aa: CSASSYEQYF
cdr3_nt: TGCAGTGCTAGTTCTTACGAGCAGTACTTC

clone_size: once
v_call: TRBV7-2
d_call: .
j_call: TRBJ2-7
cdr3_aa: CASSLVFEQYF
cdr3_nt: TGTGCCAGCAGCCTTGTTTTCGAGCAGTACTTC

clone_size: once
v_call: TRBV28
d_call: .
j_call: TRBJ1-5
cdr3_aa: CASRPSSNQPQHF
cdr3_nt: TGTGCCAGCAGACCTAGTAGCAATCAGCCCCAGCATTTT

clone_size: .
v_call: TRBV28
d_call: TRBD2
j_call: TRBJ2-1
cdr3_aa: CASSLSPGAEREVHNEQFF
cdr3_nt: TGTGCCAGCAGTTTAAGCCCCGGGGCCGAGCGGGAGGTGCACAATGAGCAGTTCTTC

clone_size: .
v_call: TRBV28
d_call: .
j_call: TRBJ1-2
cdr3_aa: CASRNSDSYGGYTF
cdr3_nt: TGTGCCAGCAGAAACTCCGACAGCTATGGGGGCTACACCTTC

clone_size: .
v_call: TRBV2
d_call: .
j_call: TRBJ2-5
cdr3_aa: CASVAEEETQYF
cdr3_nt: TGTGCCAGCGTGGCGGAAGAAGAGACCCAGTACTTC

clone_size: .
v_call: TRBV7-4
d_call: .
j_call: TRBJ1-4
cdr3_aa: CASSLPWGQFNEKLFF
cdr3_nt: TGTGCCAGCAGCTTACCGTGGGGGCAGTTTAATGAAAAACTGTTTTTT

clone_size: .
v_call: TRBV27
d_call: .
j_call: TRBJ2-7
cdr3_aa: CASSFNYEQYF
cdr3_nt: TGTGCCAGCAGTTTTAATTACGAGCAGTACTTC

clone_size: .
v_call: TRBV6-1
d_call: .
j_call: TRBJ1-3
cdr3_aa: CASTAGRSSGNTIYF
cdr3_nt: TGTGCCAGCACCGCGGGACGGAGCTCTGGAAACACCATATATTTT

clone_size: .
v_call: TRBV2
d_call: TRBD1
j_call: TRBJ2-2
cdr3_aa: CASSGGTGGSSGIAGELFF
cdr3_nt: TGTGCCAGCAGTGGCGGGACAGGGGGCTCTAGCGGGATCGCCGGGGAGCTGTTTTTT

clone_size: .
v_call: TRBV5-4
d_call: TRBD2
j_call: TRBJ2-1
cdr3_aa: CASSPIAGQTYNEQFF
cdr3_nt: TGTGCCAGCAGCCCCATAGCGGGTCAGACGTACAATGAGCAGTTCTTC

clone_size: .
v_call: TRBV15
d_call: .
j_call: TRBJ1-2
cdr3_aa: CATSGTGAWNSGYTF
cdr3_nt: TGTGCCACCAGCGGTACAGGAGCCTGGAATAGTGGCTACACCTTC

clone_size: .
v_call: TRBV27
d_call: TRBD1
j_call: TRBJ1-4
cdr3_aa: CASSTYTTGGWEKLFF
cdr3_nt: TGTGCCAGCAGTACATACACGACAGGGGGGTGGGAAAAACTGTTTTTT

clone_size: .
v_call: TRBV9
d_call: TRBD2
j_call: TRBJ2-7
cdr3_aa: CASSVLPTSGRNEQYF
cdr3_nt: TGTGCCAGCAGCGTACTCCCCACTAGCGGGAGAAATGAGCAGTACTTC

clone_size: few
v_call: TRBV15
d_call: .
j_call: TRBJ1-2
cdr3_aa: CATSRTGANYGYTF
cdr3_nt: TGTGCCACCAGCAGAACAGGAGCTAACTATGGCTACACCTTC

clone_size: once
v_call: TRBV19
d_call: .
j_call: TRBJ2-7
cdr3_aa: CASATSRGDEQYF
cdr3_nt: TGTGCCAGTGCAACCAGCAGGGGAGACGAGCAGTACTTC

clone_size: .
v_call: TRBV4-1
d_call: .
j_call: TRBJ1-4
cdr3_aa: CASSRVQGRFEKLFF
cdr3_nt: TGCGCCAGCAGCCGAGTACAGGGAAGATTTGAAAAACTGTTTTTT